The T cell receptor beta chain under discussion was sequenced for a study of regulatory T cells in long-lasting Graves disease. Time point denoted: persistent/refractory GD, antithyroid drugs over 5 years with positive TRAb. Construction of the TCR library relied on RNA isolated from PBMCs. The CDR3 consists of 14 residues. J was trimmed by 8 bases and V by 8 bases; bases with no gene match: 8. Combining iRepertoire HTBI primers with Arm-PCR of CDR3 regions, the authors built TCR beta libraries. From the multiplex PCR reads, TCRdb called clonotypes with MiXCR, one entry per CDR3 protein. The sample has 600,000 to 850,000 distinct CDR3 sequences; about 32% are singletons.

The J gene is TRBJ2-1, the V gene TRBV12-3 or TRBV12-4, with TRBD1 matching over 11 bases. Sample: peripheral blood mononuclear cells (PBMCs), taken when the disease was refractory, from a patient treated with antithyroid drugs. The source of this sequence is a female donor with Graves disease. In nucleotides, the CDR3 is TGTGCCAGCGACAGGGACAGGGGGGACCATGAGCAGTTCTTC. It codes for CASDRDRGDHEQFF.